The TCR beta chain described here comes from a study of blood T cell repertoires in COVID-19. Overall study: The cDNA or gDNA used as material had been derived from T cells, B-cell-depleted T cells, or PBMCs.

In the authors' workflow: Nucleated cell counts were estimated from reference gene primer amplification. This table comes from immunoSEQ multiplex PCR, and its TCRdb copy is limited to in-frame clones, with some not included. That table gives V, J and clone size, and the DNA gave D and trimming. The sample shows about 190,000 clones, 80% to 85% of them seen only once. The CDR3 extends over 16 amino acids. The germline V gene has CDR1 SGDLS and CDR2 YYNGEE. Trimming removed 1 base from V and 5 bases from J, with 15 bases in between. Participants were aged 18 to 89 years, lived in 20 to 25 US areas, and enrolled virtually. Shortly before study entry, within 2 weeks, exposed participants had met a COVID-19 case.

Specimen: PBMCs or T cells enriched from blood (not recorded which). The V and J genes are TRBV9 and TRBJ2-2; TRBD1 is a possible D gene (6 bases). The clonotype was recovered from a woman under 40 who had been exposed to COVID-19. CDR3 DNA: TGTGCCAGCAGCGTAACCCGGGACAACCCGACCGGGGAGCTGTTTTTT. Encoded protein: CASSVTRDNPTGELFF.